Listed below are T cell receptor beta chains from one sample, sequenced in a study of follicular helper T cells after annual influenza vaccination. Only in-frame clones appear in the TCRdb table, and some are missing; sequencing was by immunoSEQ multiplex PCR. Among around 10,000 clones, roughly 80% were seen once, and the ten largest hold around 3.5%. Sequences were derived from CXCR5+ CD38- circulating T follicular helper cells from blood, sampled 7 days after influenza vaccination. The receptors were sampled from an adult who received the influenza vaccine. Both conserved end residues are part of each CDR3. A D gene is named only where the DNA matches it firmly. For some rows the clone size is stated as once, few or many, or as a class when expanded; others skip it.

J | D | size | V | length | CDR3 | DNA
TRBJ2-4 | . | . | TRBV19 | 14 | CASKSGGSQNIQYF | TGTGCCAGTAAGAGTGGGGGGAGCCAAAACATTCAGTACTTC
TRBJ2-5 | . | . | TRBV9 | 14 | CASSVDGRGETQYF | TGTGCCAGCAGCGTAGACGGGAGAGGGGAGACCCAGTACTTC
TRBJ1-4 | TRBD1 | . | TRBV19 | 15 | CASSWTGQTNEKLFF | TGTGCCAGTAGTTGGACAGGGCAAACTAATGAAAAACTGTTTTTT
TRBJ2-3 | TRBD2 | few | TRBV14 | 19 | CASSQFPLAAGGYTDTQYF | TGTGCCAGCAGCCAATTCCCCCTCGCAGCGGGGGGGTACACAGATACGCAGTATTTT
TRBJ1-4 | . | . | TRBV28 | 15 | CASSPSPEINEKLFF | TGTGCCAGCAGTCCTTCCCCAGAGATTAATGAAAAACTGTTTTTT
TRBJ1-2 | TRBD1 | . | TRBV10-2 | 14 | CASSGTGANYGYTF | TGCGCCAGCAGTGGGACAGGCGCTAACTATGGCTACACCTTC
TRBJ2-5 | TRBD2 | . | TRBV7-9 | 17 | CASSSGTSGGAGETQYF | TGTGCCAGCAGCTCCGGGACTAGCGGGGGGGCCGGGGAGACCCAGTACTTC
TRBJ2-1 | . | . | TRBV28 | 17 | CASPSGAAPGSYNEQFF | TGTGCCAGTCCCTCCGGGGCTGCCCCGGGTTCCTACAATGAGCAGTTCTTC
TRBJ2-2 | . | . | TRBV18 | 14 | CASSPPDWSGELFF | TGTGCCAGCTCACCCCCCGACTGGTCCGGGGAGCTGTTTTTT
TRBJ2-5 | . | once | TRBV7-8 | 14 | CASSLGAAQETQYF | TGTGCCAGCAGCTTAGGGGCAGCACAAGAGACCCAGTACTTC
TRBJ2-3 | . | once | TRBV28 | 14 | CASTFGQFTDTQYF | TGTGCCAGCACCTTTGGGCAGTTCACAGATACGCAGTATTTT
TRBJ1-1 | TRBD1 | . | TRBV25-1 | 13 | CASSQGAPTEAFF | TGTGCCAGCAGTCAGGGGGCTCCGACTGAAGCTTTCTTT
TRBJ2-2 | TRBD1 | . | TRBV5-1 | 15 | CASSLKGQGTGELFF | TGCGCCAGCAGCTTGAAGGGACAGGGCACCGGGGAGCTGTTTTTT
TRBJ2-6 | . | . | TRBV4-2 | 18 | CASSPRGQGGSGANVLTF | TGTGCCAGCAGCCCCCGAGGGCAAGGGGGCTCTGGGGCCAACGTCCTGACTTTC
TRBJ1-5 | . | once | TRBV21-1 | 16 | CASSRLTGMGNQPQHF | TGTGCCAGCAGCAGACTTACAGGGATGGGCAATCAGCCCCAGCATTTT
TRBJ1-3 | . | . | TRBV2 | 13 | CASSFGTPIVIYF | TGTGCCAGCAGTTTCGGGACTCCTATAGTCATATATTTT
TRBJ2-1 | TRBD2 | once | TRBV29-1 | 15 | CSVEASGSRYNEQFF | TGCAGCGTTGAAGCTAGCGGGAGCCGCTACAATGAGCAGTTCTTC
TRBJ2-4 | . | . | TRBV7-2 | 14 | CASSHRNREGIQYF | TGTGCCAGCAGCCACCGTAACAGGGAGGGCATTCAGTACTTC
TRBJ1-2 | . | . | TRBV6-5 | 13 | CASSRDGNYGYTF | TGTGCCAGCAGCCGGGACGGGAACTATGGCTACACCTTC
TRBJ1-1 | . | . | TRBV4-1 | 15 | CASSQEGVGGTEAFF | TGCGCCAGCAGCCAAGAGGGAGTCGGCGGGACAGAAGCTTTCTTT
TRBJ2-7 | . | . | TRBV19 | 13 | CASSVRLGTEQYF | TGTGCCAGTAGTGTAAGGTTAGGGACCGAGCAGTACTTC
TRBJ1-2 | TRBD1 | . | TRBV28 | 15 | CASSLPGQGVGGYTF | TGTGCCAGCAGTTTACCCGGACAGGGGGTCGGTGGCTACACCTTC
TRBJ2-3 | . | . | TRBV10-3 | 11 | CAISEADTQYF | TGTGCCATCAGTGAAGCAGATACGCAGTATTTT
TRBJ2-1 | . | . | TRBV5-1 | 11 | CASSIDREQFF | TGCGCCAGCAGCATAGACCGTGAGCAGTTCTTC
TRBJ1-1 | TRBD1 | . | TRBV10-2 | 17 | CASSESWGQGFSTEAFF | TGCGCCAGCAGTGAGTCGTGGGGACAGGGATTCAGCACTGAAGCTTTCTTT
TRBJ1-1 | TRBD1 | . | TRBV9 | 13 | CASSEGANTEAFF | TGTGCCAGCAGCGAGGGGGCGAACACTGAAGCTTTCTTT
TRBJ2-5 | . | . | TRBV10-1 | 15 | CASSESPSSRETQYF | TGCGCCAGCAGTGAGTCTCCTTCTAGTCGGGAGACCCAGTACTTC
TRBJ2-5 | TRBD2 | few | TRBV7-9 | 16 | CASSSRGLAVQETQYF | TGTGCCAGCAGCTCAAGAGGACTAGCGGTCCAAGAGACCCAGTACTTC
TRBJ2-1 | TRBD2 | . | TRBV5-1 | 17 | CASSRGGTASSYNEQFF | TGCGCCAGCAGCCGGGGGGGTACGGCGAGCTCCTACAATGAGCAGTTCTTC
TRBJ1-5 | . | . | TRBV7-2 | 17 | CASSLVANRDSNQPQHF | TGTGCCAGCAGCTTAGTTGCGAACAGGGACAGCAATCAGCCCCAGCATTTT
TRBJ2-7 | TRBD1 | . | TRBV2 | 15 | CASSVDRVGGYEQYF | TGTGCCAGCAGTGTAGACAGGGTTGGAGGCTACGAGCAGTACTTC
TRBJ1-2 | TRBD1 | . | TRBV29-1 | 13 | CSVERQGAIGYTF | TGCAGCGTTGAGCGACAGGGGGCGATTGGCTACACCTTC
TRBJ2-2 | . | . | TRBV19 | 14 | CASNTSPNTGELFF | TGTGCCAGTAATACAAGTCCGAACACCGGGGAGCTGTTTTTT
TRBJ2-3 | . | . | TRBV5-6 | 15 | CASSPSPSGKDTQYF | TGTGCCAGCAGCCCGAGTCCCAGCGGTAAAGATACGCAGTATTTT
TRBJ1-4 | TRBD1 | . | TRBV18 | 16 | CASSPGQRATNEKLFF | TGTGCCAGCTCACCGGGACAGCGTGCAACTAATGAAAAACTGTTTTTT
TRBJ2-5 | TRBD1 | once | TRBV5-1 | 14 | CASSTGTGQETQYF | TGCGCCAGCAGCACCGGGACAGGCCAAGAGACCCAGTACTTC
TRBJ2-2 | TRBD1 | once | TRBV19 | 14 | CASSAGQGSGELFF | TGTGCCAGTTCCGCGGGACAGGGTTCCGGGGAGCTGTTTTTT
TRBJ2-3 | . | . | TRBV29-1 | 14 | CSVVELGSTDTQYF | TGCAGCGTTGTAGAGCTCGGGAGTACAGATACGCAGTATTTT
TRBJ1-1 | . | . | TRBV12-2 | 13 | CASRFQVGTEAFF | TGTGCAAGTCGCTTCCAGGTTGGCACTGAAGCTTTCTTT
TRBJ2-1 | TRBD1 | . | TRBV5-1 | 16 | CASSLSFNRGGNEQFF | TGCGCCAGCAGCTTGTCGTTTAACAGGGGCGGCAATGAGCAGTTCTTC
TRBJ2-3 | . | . | TRBV6-6 | 15 | CASSYSRSDTDTQYF | TGTGCCAGCAGTTACTCGAGGTCAGACACAGATACGCAGTATTTT
TRBJ1-5 | . | . | TRBV6-1 | 15 | CASSWTRDGNQPQHF | TGTGCCAGCAGTTGGACTCGAGATGGCAATCAGCCCCAGCATTTT
TRBJ2-4 | . | . | TRBV2 | 11 | CASSSDRNSYF | TGTGCCAGCTCGTCGGACAGAAACTCCTACTTC
TRBJ2-7 | . | once | TRBV4-3 | 14 | CASSRAAGTYEQYF | TGCGCCAGCAGCCGAGCAGCGGGCACCTACGAGCAGTACTTC
TRBJ2-1 | TRBD2 | . | TRBV6-1 | 16 | CASSEVAGGGYNEQFF | TGTGCCAGCAGTGAAGTAGCGGGAGGGGGCTACAATGAGCAGTTCTTC
TRBJ1-4 | . | . | TRBV7-9 | 15 | CASSVTLTHNEKLFF | TGTGCCAGCAGCGTAACCCTCACCCATAATGAAAAACTGTTTTTT
TRBJ2-3 | . | . | TRBV5-1 | 14 | CASSLGEATDTQYF | TGCGCCAGCAGCTTAGGGGAGGCCACAGATACGCAGTATTTT
TRBJ2-6 | . | . | TRBV5-6 | 15 | CASSLQLAGANVLTF | TGTGCCAGCAGCTTGCAGTTGGCTGGGGCCAACGTCCTGACTTTC
TRBJ2-3 | TRBD2 | . | TRBV6-1 | 14 | CASLLAGDTDTQYF | TGTGCCAGCCTACTAGCGGGGGACACAGATACGCAGTATTTT
TRBJ2-2 | . | . | TRBV11-3 | 12 | CASSGNTGELFF | TGTGCCAGCAGCGGCAACACCGGGGAGCTGTTTTTT
TRBJ2-3 | . | . | TRBV4-3 | 14 | CASSSGGARDTQYF | TGCGCCAGCAGCTCAGGTGGGGCGCGGGATACGCAGTATTTT
TRBJ1-5 | . | . | TRBV6-5 | 16 | CASSSRFGGGPQPQHF | TGTGCCAGCAGTTCCAGGTTTGGGGGGGGCCCTCAGCCCCAGCATTTT